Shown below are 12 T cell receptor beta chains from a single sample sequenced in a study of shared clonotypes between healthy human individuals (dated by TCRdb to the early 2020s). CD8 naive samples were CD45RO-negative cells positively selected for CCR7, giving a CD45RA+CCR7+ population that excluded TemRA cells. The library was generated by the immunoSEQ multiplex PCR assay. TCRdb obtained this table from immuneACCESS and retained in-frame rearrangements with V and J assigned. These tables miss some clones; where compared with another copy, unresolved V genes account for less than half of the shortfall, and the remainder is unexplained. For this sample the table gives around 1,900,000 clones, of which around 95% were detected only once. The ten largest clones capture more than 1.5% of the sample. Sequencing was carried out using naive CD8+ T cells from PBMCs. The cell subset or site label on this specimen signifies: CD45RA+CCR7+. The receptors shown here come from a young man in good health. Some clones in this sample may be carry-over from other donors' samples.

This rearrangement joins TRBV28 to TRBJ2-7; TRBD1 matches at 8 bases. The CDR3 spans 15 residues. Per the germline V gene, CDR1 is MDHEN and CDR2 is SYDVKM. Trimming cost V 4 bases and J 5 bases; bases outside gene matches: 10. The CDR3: CASSSPDRGIHEQYF. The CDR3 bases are TGTGCCAGCAGTTCCCCCGACAGGGGTATCCACGAGCAGTACTTC.

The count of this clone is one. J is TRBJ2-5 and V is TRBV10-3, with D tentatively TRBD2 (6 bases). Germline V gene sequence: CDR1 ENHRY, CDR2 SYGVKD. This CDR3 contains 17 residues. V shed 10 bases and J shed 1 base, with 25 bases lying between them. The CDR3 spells CATRPHLTGSLQETQYF. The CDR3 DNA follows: TGTGCCACCAGGCCCCACCTTACCGGGAGCCTCCAAGAGACCCAGTACTTC.

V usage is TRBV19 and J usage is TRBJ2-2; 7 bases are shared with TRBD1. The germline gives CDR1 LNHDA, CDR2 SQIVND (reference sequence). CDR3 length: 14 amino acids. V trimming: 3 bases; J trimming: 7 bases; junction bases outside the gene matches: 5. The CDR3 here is CASSMRQGVGELFF. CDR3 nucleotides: TGTGCCAGTAGTATGAGGCAGGGGGTCGGGGAGCTGTTTTTT.

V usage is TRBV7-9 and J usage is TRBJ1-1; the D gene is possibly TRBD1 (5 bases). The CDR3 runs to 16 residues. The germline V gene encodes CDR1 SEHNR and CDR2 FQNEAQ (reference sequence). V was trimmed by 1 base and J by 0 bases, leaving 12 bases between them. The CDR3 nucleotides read TGTGCCAGCAGCTTAGAGCCCAGGGCCTTGAACACTGAAGCTTTCTTT. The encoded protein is CASSLEPRALNTEAFF.

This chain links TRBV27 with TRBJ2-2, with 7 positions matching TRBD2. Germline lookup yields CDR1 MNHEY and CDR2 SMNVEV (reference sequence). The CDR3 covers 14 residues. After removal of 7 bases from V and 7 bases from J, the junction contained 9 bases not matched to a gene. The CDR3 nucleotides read TGTGCCAGCACCCCGGGACTACGGAGCGGGGAGCTGTTTTTT. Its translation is CASTPGLRSGELFF.

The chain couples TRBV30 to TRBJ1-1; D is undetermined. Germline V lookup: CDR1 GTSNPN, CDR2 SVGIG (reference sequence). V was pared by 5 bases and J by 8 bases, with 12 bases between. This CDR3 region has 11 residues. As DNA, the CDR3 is TGTGCCTGGGCCGTTGGCGCGGAAGCTTTCTTT. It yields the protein CAWAVGAEAFF.

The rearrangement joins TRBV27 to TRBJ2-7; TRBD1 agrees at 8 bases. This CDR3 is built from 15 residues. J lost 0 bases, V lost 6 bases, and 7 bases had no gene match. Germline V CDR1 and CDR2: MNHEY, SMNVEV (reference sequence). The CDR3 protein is CASREQGDPSYEQYF. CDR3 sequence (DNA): TGTGCCAGCAGAGAACAGGGGGACCCCTCCTACGAGCAGTACTTC.

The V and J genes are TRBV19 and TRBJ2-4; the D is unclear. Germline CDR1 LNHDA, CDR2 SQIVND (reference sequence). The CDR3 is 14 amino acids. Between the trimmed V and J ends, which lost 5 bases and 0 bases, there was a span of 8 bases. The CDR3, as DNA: TGTGCCAGTAGTCCTGCGCTAGCCAAAAACATTCAGTACTTC. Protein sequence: CASSPALAKNIQYF. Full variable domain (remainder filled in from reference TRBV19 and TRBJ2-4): DGGITQSPKYLFRKEGQNVTLSCEQNLNHDAMYWYRQDPGQGLRLIYYSQIVNDFQKGDIAEGYSVSREKKESFPLTVTSAQKNPTAFYLCASSPALAKNIQYFGAGTRLSVL.

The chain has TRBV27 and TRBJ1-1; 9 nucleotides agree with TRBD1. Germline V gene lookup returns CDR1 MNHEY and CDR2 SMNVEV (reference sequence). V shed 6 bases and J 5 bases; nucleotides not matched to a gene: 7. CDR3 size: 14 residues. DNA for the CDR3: TGTGCCAGCAGCTGGGACAGGGAGGAAACTGAAGCTTTCTTT. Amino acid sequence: CASSWDREETEAFF.

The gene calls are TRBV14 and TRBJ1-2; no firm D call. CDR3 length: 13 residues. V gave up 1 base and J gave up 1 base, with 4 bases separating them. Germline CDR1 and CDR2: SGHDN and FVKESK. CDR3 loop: CASSQVYNYGYTF. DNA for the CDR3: TGTGCCAGCAGCCAAGTTTATAACTATGGCTACACCTTC.

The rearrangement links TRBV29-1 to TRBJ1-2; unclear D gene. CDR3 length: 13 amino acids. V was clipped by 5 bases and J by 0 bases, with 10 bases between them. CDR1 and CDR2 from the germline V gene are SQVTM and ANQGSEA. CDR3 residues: CSVRLPANYGYTF. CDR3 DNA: TGCAGCGTTCGCCTCCCTGCTAACTATGGCTACACCTTC.

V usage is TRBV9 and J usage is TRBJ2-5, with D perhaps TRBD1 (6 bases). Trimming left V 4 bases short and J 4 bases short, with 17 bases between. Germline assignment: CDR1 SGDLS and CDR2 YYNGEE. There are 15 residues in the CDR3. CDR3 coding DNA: TGTGCCAGCAGCCCCTCGCCGGGACAAGGAGAGACCCAGTACTTC. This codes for CASSPSPGQGETQYF.